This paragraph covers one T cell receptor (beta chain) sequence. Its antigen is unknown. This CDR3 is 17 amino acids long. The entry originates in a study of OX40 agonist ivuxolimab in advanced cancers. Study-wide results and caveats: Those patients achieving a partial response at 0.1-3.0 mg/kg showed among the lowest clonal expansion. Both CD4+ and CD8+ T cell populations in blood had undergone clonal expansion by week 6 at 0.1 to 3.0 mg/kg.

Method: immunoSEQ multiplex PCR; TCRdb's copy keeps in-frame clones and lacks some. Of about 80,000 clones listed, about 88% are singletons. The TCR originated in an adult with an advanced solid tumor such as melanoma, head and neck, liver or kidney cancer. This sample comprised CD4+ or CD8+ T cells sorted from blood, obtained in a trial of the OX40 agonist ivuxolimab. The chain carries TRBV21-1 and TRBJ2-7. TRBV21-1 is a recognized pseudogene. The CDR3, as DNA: TGTGCCAGCAGCAAATTTCGCGGCAGGATGAGCTCCTACGAGCAGTACGTC. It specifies CASSKFRGRMSSYEQYV.